The 25 T cell receptor beta chains presented below share a single source sample, sequenced in a study of siplizumab effects on memory and regulatory T cells. The repertoire was sequenced with immunoSEQ multiplex PCR; TCRdb's copy has only in-frame clones and lacks some. In the table there are about 97,000 clones, approximately 90% of which are singletons. The sequenced sample consisted of CD4+ T cells sorted from blood. These receptor sequences come from a human donor in good health.

This clone has just one count. The rearrangement uses TRBV30 and TRBJ2-1; TRBD2 matches 7 bases. Looked up from germline, CDR1 is GTSNPN and CDR2 is SVGIG (reference sequence). Losses at the gene ends were 5 bases for V and 4 bases for J; bases not matched to a gene: 8. This CDR3 spans 14 amino acids. The CDR3 region is CAWSIGGSYNEQFF. The CDR3 bases are TGTGCCTGGTCTATCGGCGGGAGTTACAATGAGCAGTTCTTC.

This sequence joins TRBV15 and TRBJ1-2, with 7 bases aligning to TRBD1. This CDR3 has 16 amino acids. CDR1 and CDR2 from the germline V gene are LNHNV and YYDKDF (reference sequence). Unmatched junction bases numbered 8, after V lost 0 bases and J lost 4 bases. The CDR3 region has the DNA TGTGCCACCAGCAGAGATGGGGCAGGGGGGAGCTATGGCTACACCTTC. Amino acids: CATSRDGAGGSYGYTF.

This clone was seen once. This rearrangement joins TRBV28 to TRBJ1-3; tentative D call: TRBD1 (5 bases). The CDR3 sequence is 15 residues long. Germline lookup yields CDR1 MDHEN and CDR2 SYDVKM. V was shortened by 3 bases and J by 5 bases, with 14 bases between the two germline ends. The CDR3 sequence is CASSFTGVIRNTIYF. The CDR3 bases are TGTGCCAGCAGTTTTACGGGGGTGATCAGAAACACCATATATTTT.

CDR3 in amino acids: CASSLSGGNEQFF. For the CDR3, the DNA is TGTGCCAGCAGCTTATCGGGGGGAAATGAGCAGTTCTTC. The chain employs TRBV7-3 and TRBJ2-1, with 7 bases lining up with TRBD2. The length of the CDR3 is 13 residues. Germline CDR1 SGHTA, CDR2 FQGTGA. V was pared by 2 bases and J by 7 bases, with 2 bases of the junction left unmatched.

V is TRBV29-1 and J is TRBJ2-4, with no clear D. This CDR3 is built from 13 residues. With 7 bases removed from V and 0 bases from J, the gap between germline ends came to 10 bases. Germline V gives CDR1 SQVTM, CDR2 ANQGSEA. The CDR3 here is CSGWVLAKNIQYF. The CDR3 DNA is TGCAGCGGGTGGGTTCTAGCCAAAAACATTCAGTACTTC. Variable domain in full (rest from reference TRBV29-1 and TRBJ2-4): SAVISQKPSRDICQRGTSLTIQCQVDSQVTMMFWYRQQPGQSLTLIATANQGSEATYESGFVIDKFPISRPNLTFSTLTVSNMSPEDSSIYLCSGWVLAKNIQYFGAGTRLSVL.

This chain uses TRBV5-1 with TRBJ2-6; 8 positions match TRBD1. With V trimmed by 0 bases and J by 0 bases, 2 bases remained unmatched. Germline CDR1 reads SGHRS; CDR2 reads YFSETQ. The CDR3 is 17 residues long. The CDR3 region is CASSLAGQVSGANVLTF. CDR3 DNA: TGCGCCAGCAGCTTGGCGGGACAGGTCTCTGGGGCCAACGTCCTGACTTTC. Full variable domain (remainder filled in from reference TRBV5-1 and TRBJ2-6): KAGVTQTPRYLIKTRGQQVTLSCSPISGHRSVSWYQQTPGQGLQFLFEYFSETQRNKGNFPGRFSGRQFSNSRSEMNVSTLELGDSALYLCASSLAGQVSGANVLTFGAGSRLTVL.

The V and J genes are TRBV5-1 and TRBJ2-1; 12 bases match TRBD2. The trim removed 5 bases at V and 0 bases at J, leaving 0 bases unmatched. CDR3 length: 15 amino acids. Germline CDR1 and CDR2: SGHRS and YFSETQ. CDR3 in DNA: TGCGCCAGCAGGACTAGCGGGAGCTCCTACAATGAGCAGTTCTTC. It is translated as CASRTSGSSYNEQFF.

This chain connects TRBV5-1 to TRBJ2-3, with 12 bases that match TRBD2. Trimming removed 4 bases from V and 1 base from J; junction bases left unmatched: 4. This CDR3 spans 16 amino acids. Per germline, CDR1 SGHRS and CDR2 YFSETQ. Written as DNA, the CDR3 is TGCGCCAGCAGCCAAAGACTAGCGGGAGGCACAGATACGCAGTATTTT. It translates to CASSQRLAGGTDTQYF.

The V gene is TRBV6-5, the J gene TRBJ2-3; 9 nucleotides match TRBD1. CDR1 is MNHEY, CDR2 SVGAGI, per germline. This CDR3 contains 16 residues. With V trimmed by 0 bases and J by 3 bases, 4 bases remained unmatched. The CDR3 sequence is CASSYSKGQGTDTQYF. In DNA form, the CDR3 reads TGTGCCAGCAGTTACTCGAAGGGACAGGGAACAGATACGCAGTATTTT.

The genes are TRBV27 and TRBJ1-5; 8 nucleotides align to TRBD1. Unmatched junction bases numbered 6, after V lost 5 bases and J lost 0 bases. The CDR3 loop spans 16 amino acids. Germline assignment: CDR1 MNHEY and CDR2 SMNVEV (reference sequence). The CDR3 reads CASSRTGIYSNQPQHF. CDR3 bases: TGTGCCAGCAGTCGGACAGGGATTTATAGCAATCAGCCCCAGCATTTT.

The chain recombines TRBV7-9 with TRBJ1-1, with a tentative D call TRBD1 (6 bases). The V gene lost 5 bases and the J gene lost 3 bases, with 16 bases spanning the gap. CDR3 length: 15 amino acids. Germline lookup yields CDR1 SEHNR and CDR2 FQNEAQ (reference sequence). The CDR3 nucleotides are TGTGCCAGCAGCGAACAGGGTCTTAGGGACACTGAAGCTTTCTTT. Amino acids: CASSEQGLRDTEAFF.

The rearrangement joins TRBV9 to TRBJ2-2; 12 bases fit TRBD2. CDR1 is SGDLS, CDR2 YYNGEE, per germline. This CDR3 spans 16 amino acids. Trimming at V came to 3 bases and at J to 6 bases, leaving 6 bases not matched to a gene. The CDR3: CASSASGRAIAGELFF. CDR3 coding DNA: TGTGCCAGCAGCGCTAGCGGGAGGGCCATCGCCGGGGAGCTGTTTTTT.

The chain uses TRBV9 and TRBJ2-1; D ambiguous. The CDR3 has 14 residues. V was pared by 0 bases and J by 5 bases, with 9 bases between. Germline V lookup: CDR1 SGDLS, CDR2 YYNGEE. Written as DNA, the CDR3 is TGTGCCAGCAGCGTAGGGCCGTTGGACAATGAGCAGTTCTTC. Translating it yields CASSVGPLDNEQFF.

The chain recombines TRBV2 with TRBJ2-2; maybe TRBD1 (6 bases). Trimming removed 7 bases at V and 4 bases at J, with 13 bases between. Germline V lookup: CDR1 SNHLY, CDR2 FYNNEI. The CDR3 covers 14 residues. The CDR3 bases are TGTGCCAGCATGATACAGGGTCCCACCGGGGAGCTGTTTTTT. Amino acid sequence: CASMIQGPTGELFF.

The chain employs TRBV11-3 and TRBJ1-6, with D perhaps TRBD1 (5 bases). V shed 5 bases and J shed 7 bases, with 9 bases lying between them. Looked up from germline, CDR1 is SGHNT and CDR2 is YENEEA. CDR3 length: 13 residues. CDR3 region: CASSPDRNSPLHF. In DNA, the CDR3 is TGTGCCAGCAGCCCCGACAGAAATTCACCCCTCCACTTT.

The V gene is TRBV19, the J gene TRBJ1-5; no clear D gene. The CDR3 runs 14 residues. CDR1 and CDR2 (germline): LNHDA, SQIVND (reference sequence). V was shortened by 5 bases and J by 5 bases, with 13 bases between the two germline ends. The CDR3 reads CASSDITRDQPQHF. For the CDR3, the DNA is TGTGCCAGTAGTGACATCACGAGGGATCAGCCCCAGCATTTT.

The chain joins TRBV19 to TRBJ2-6; possible D gene TRBD1, 5 bases. Trimming left V 2 bases short and J 0 bases short, with 23 bases between. This CDR3 comprises 21 residues. Germline values: CDR1 LNHDA, CDR2 SQIVND (reference sequence). The CDR3 nucleotides are TGTGCCAGTAGTATATTGAGTCCAGGCAGGGCCCCCTCCTCTGGGGCCAACGTCCTGACTTTC. This translates into CASSILSPGRAPSSGANVLTF. Variable domain in full (rest from reference TRBV19 and TRBJ2-6): DGGITQSPKYLFRKEGQNVTLSCEQNLNHDAMYWYRQDPGQGLRLIYYSQIVNDFQKGDIAEGYSVSREKKESFPLTVTSAQKNPTAFYLCASSILSPGRAPSSGANVLTFGAGSRLTVL.

The J gene is TRBJ1-2, the V gene TRBV19; maybe TRBD1 (6 bases). The germline CDR1 and CDR2 sequences are LNHDA and SQIVND (reference sequence). This CDR3 contains 13 residues. V gave up 5 bases and J gave up 4 bases, with 11 bases separating them. The CDR3 region is CASSGGRIYGYTF. The CDR3 DNA follows: TGTGCCAGTAGTGGGGGGCGGATCTATGGCTACACCTTC.

The V call is TRBV23-1, the J call TRBJ2-1, with 11 nucleotides matching TRBD2. TRBV23-1 is recorded as an ORF, its role being uncertain. There are 15 residues in the CDR3. V was clipped by 6 bases and J by 9 bases; unmatched bases: 10. DNA for the CDR3: TGCGCCAGCAGCTCCACTAGCGGGAGCTTGTGTGAGCAGTTCTTC. This translates into CASSSTSGSLCEQFF.

This clone is a singleton in its sample. The rearrangement links TRBV9 to TRBJ2-2, with D possibly matching TRBD2 (6 bases). The CDR3 loop spans 16 amino acids. Germline V gives CDR1 SGDLS, CDR2 YYNGEE. V was trimmed by 1 base and J by 0 bases, leaving 10 bases between them. CDR3 protein: CASSVTGTPNTGELFF. The CDR3 DNA is TGTGCCAGCAGCGTAACTGGGACTCCGAACACCGGGGAGCTGTTTTTT.

CDR3 bases: TGTGCCAGCTCACCAATCGCCCAGGGCCAACGTGGTGAGCAGTTCTTC. Translating it yields CASSPIAQGQRGEQFF. The V and J genes are TRBV18 and TRBJ2-1, with D possibly being TRBD1 (5 bases). The CDR3 consists of 16 residues. V lost 2 bases, J lost 9 bases, and 20 bases lay in between. Germline lookup yields CDR1 KGHSH and CDR2 LQKENI.

This clone was recorded once. The chain couples TRBV19 to TRBJ2-3; D remains unclear. The CDR3 runs to 14 residues. Germline V lookup: CDR1 LNHDA, CDR2 SQIVND (reference sequence). V was shortened by 0 bases and J by 8 bases, with 12 bases between the two germline ends. The CDR3 nucleotides read TGTGCCAGTAGTATAGACCCCGACTTGGGTACGCAGTATTTT. Its translation is CASSIDPDLGTQYF.

The chain links TRBV2 to TRBJ1-5, with D uncertain. The CDR3 is 15 residues long. Germline values: CDR1 SNHLY, CDR2 FYNNEI. Trimming shortened V by 6 bases and J by 0 bases, and 12 bases separated the two germline ends. The CDR3 DNA reads as TGTGCCAGCAGACATACGAGCAGTAGCAATCAGCCCCAGCATTTT. Its translation is CASRHTSSSNQPQHF.

The rearrangement links TRBV28 to TRBJ2-2; D gene uncertain. CDR1 MDHEN and CDR2 SYDVKM come from the germline V gene. The CDR3 extends over 13 amino acids. Trimming took 3 bases from V and 6 from J, leaving 8 bases between them. This CDR3 is CASSFGVPGELFF. CDR3 coding DNA: TGTGCCAGCAGTTTCGGTGTACCCGGGGAGCTGTTTTTT. The entire variable domain, with the rest obtained from reference TRBV28 and TRBJ2-2, is as follows: DVKVTQSSRYLVKRTGEKVFLECVQDMDHENMFWYRQDPGLGLRLIYFSYDVKMKEKGDIPEGYSVSREKKERFSLILESASTNQTSMYLCASSFGVPGELFFGEGSRLTVL.

J is TRBJ1-3 and V is TRBV6-5; 8 bases line up with TRBD1. The V and J ends lost 7 bases and 1 base, in that order; junction bases with no gene match: 3. Germline lookup yields CDR1 MNHEY and CDR2 SVGAGI. This CDR3 spans 14 amino acids. Written as DNA, the CDR3 is TGTGCCAGCAAAGACAGGGGATCTGGAAACACCATATATTTT. Translating gives CASKDRGSGNTIYF.